At least ten counts were recorded for the clone carrying this TCR beta chain. No antigen is known for it. The sample is drawn from a study of response to subunit inactivated influenza vaccine. Trimming took 2 bases from V and 3 from J; bases not matched to a gene: 8. This CDR3 comprises 18 residues. Germline CDR1 reads MNHEY; CDR2 reads SVGAGI. General study results and limits: Few new T cells, the authors suggested, are recruited by each seasonal influenza vaccination.

TCRdb re-analysed the RT-PCR reads in MiXCR, keeping a single row per CDR3 protein. The repertoire holds fewer than 600,000 distinct CDR3 sequences, with roughly 7.9% as singletons. The TCR was taken from a man aged 45 to 70 who received an inactivated influenza vaccine. The specimen was PBMCs from blood, collected about 24 months after vaccination. The chain combines TRBV6-5 with TRBJ2-6; 9 bases agree with TRBD1. The CDR3 spells CASSYAPGQGYGANVLTF. For the CDR3, the DNA is TGTGCCAGCAGTTACGCACCGGGACAGGGATATGGGGCCAACGTCCTGACTTTC.